A single T cell receptor beta chain is shown here with its context. This record comes from a study of blood T cell repertoires in COVID-19. Study-level information: Acute and convalescent COVID-19 specimens originated in the United States, Italy and Spain. T cells, B-cell-depleted T cells, or PBMCs provided the cDNA or gDNA that served as material.

Profiling relied on immunoSEQ multiplex PCR, and the TCRdb table lists in-frame clones only, not all of them. The sample shows tens of thousands of clones, about 85% of them seen only once. V was clipped by 4 bases and J by 1 base, with 8 bases between them. CDR1 and CDR2 (germline): LNHDA, SQIVND (reference sequence). The CDR3 is 15 residues long. The rearrangement joins TRBV19 to TRBJ1-6; D is unclear. This receptor was identified in a man between 60 and 75 years old with active COVID-19. Sequenced sample: peripheral blood. CDR3: CASSTERSYNSPLHF. The CDR3 DNA reads TGTGCCAGTAGTACGGAGAGGTCCTATAATTCACCCCTCCACTTT.